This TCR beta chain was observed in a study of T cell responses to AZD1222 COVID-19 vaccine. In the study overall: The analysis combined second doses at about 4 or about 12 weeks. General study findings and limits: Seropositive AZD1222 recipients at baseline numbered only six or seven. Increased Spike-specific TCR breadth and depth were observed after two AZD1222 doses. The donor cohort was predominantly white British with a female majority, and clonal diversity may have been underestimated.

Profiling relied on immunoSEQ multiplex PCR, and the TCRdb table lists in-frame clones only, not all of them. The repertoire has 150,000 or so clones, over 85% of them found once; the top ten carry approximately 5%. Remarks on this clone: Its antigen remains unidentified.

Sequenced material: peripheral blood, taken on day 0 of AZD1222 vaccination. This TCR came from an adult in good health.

CDR3 nucleotide sequence: TGTGCCAGCAGTCGGAACAGGAACACTGAAGCTTTCTTT. As protein: CASSRNRNTEAFF. The rearrangement links TRBV2 to TRBJ1-1, with D unresolved. CDR3 length: 13 residues. Germline values: CDR1 SNHLY, CDR2 FYNNEI. Trimming cost V 5 bases and J 1 base, with 8 bases left between them.